This is a list of T cell receptor beta chains from one sample in a study of CD8+CD57+ T cells in acquired aplastic anemia. MiXCR, applied by TCRdb to the reads, yields one record per CDR3 protein. The sample records hundreds of thousands of distinct CDR3 sequences, 25% to 40% being singletons. The source material was sorted CD4+, CD8+, or CD8+CD57+ T cells (not recorded which) from PBMCs. Receptor source: a human donor with aplastic anemia. Both conserved end residues are part of each CDR3. Fields, in order: V gene, D gene, clone size, J gene, CDR3 protein, CDR3 DNA. D genes are given only for firm matches. Clone size is stated in some rows and not others, as once, few, many or a class when expanded.

>TRBV6-2/TRBV6-3|-|-|TRBJ1-5
CASSWDTSNQPQHF
TGTGCCAGCAGCTGGGACACCTCTAATCAGCCCCAGCATTTT
>TRBV6-2/TRBV6-3|-|-|TRBJ1-1
CASYRGTEAFF
TGTGCCAGCTACCGCGGCACTGAAGCTTTCTTT
>TRBV6-5|-|-|TRBJ2-4
CASSYQNIQYF
TGTGCCAGCAGTTACCAAAACATTCAGTACTTC
>TRBV2|TRBD2|few|TRBJ2-5
CASGWTSELETQYF
TGTGCCAGCGGATGGACTAGCGAGTTGGAGACCCAGTACTTC
>TRBV15|TRBD2|-|TRBJ2-3
CATSRDRHRQAGDTDTQYF
TGTGCCACCAGCAGAGACCGACACCGCCAAGCGGGGGACACAGATACGCAGTATTTT
>TRBV6-1|TRBD1|-|TRBJ2-7
CASRNRGQTYEQYF
TGTGCCAGCAGAAACAGGGGTCAAACCTACGAGCAGTACTTC
>TRBV30|-|few|TRBJ1-6
CAWSPGSDNSPLHF
TGTGCCTGGAGCCCCGGTAGTGATAATTCACCCCTCCACTTT
>TRBV19|-|many|TRBJ1-2
CASSFMGRANYGYTF
TGTGCCAGTAGTTTTATGGGGCGAGCTAACTATGGCTACACCTTC
>TRBV7-9|TRBD2|-|TRBJ2-6
CASSLGSGTGANVPTF
TGTGCCAGCAGCTTAGGGAGCGGGACCGGGGCCAACGTCCCGACTTTC
>TRBV4-3|-|-|TRBJ2-6
CASSYQGTGANVLTF
TGCGCCAGCAGCTACCAGGGGACTGGGGCCAACGTCCTGACTTTC
>TRBV9|TRBD1|many|TRBJ2-7
CASSARDSSRSEQYF
TGTGCCAGCAGCGCCCGGGACAGCTCAAGGAGCGAGCAGTACTTC
>TRBV2|-|few|TRBJ1-3
CASTSGDSGNTIYF
TGTGCCAGCACTTCGGGAGACTCTGGAAACACCATATATTTT
>TRBV5-1|-|-|TRBJ2-2
CASSLVTGTGELFF
TGCGCCAGCAGCTTGGTAACGGGAACCGGGGAGCTGTTTTTT
>TRBV11-2|TRBD1|-|TRBJ1-2
CASSDWTGRWYGYTF
TGTGCCAGCAGCGACTGGACAGGGAGGTGGTATGGCTACACCTTC
>TRBV2|-|-|TRBJ2-3
CASSVQSTQYF
TGTGCCAGCAGTGTTCAGTCTACGCAGTATTTT